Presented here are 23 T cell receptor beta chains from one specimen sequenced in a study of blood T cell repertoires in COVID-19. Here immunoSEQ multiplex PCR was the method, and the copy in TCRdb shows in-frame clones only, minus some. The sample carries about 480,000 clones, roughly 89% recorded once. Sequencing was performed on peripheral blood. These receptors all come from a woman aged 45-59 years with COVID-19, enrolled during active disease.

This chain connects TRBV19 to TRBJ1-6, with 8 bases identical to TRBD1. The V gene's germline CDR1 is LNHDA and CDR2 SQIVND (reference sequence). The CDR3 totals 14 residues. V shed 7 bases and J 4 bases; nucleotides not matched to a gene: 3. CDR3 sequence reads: CASKQGDYNSPLHF. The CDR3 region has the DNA TGTGCCAGTAAACAGGGGGATTATAATTCACCCCTCCACTTT.

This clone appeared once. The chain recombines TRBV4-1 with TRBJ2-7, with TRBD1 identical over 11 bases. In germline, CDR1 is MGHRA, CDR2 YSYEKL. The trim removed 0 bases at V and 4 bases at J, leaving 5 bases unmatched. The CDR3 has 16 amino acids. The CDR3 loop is CASSQEAGTGGYEQYF. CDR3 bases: TGCGCCAGCAGCCAAGAAGCCGGGACAGGGGGATACGAGCAGTACTTC.

The chain's CDR3 is CASSFGRGDTEAFF. The CDR3, as DNA: TGTGCCAGCAGCTTCGGCAGGGGGGACACTGAAGCTTTCTTT. J is TRBJ1-1 and V is TRBV7-3, with 7 bases fitting TRBD1. Germline values: CDR1 SGHTA, CDR2 FQGTGA. The CDR3 has 14 residues. The V and J ends lost 3 bases and 3 bases, in that order; junction bases with no gene match: 4.

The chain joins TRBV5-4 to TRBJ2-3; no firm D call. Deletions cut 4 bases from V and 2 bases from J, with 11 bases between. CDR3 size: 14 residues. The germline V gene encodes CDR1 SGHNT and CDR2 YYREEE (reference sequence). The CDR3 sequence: CASSLYPDTDTQYF. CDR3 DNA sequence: TGTGCCAGCAGCCTGTACCCAGACACAGATACGCAGTATTTT.

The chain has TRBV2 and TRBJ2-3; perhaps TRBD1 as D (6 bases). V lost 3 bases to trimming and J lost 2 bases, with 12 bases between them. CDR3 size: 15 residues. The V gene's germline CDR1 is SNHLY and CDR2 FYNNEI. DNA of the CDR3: TGTGCCAGCAGTGACGGCAGGGGAGACACAGATACGCAGTATTTT. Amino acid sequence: CASSDGRGDTDTQYF.

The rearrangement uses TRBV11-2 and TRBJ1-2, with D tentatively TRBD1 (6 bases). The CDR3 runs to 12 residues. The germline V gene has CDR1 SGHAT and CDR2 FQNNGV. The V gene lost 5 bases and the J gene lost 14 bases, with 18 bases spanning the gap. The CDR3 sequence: CASSLGRTVLTF. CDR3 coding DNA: TGTGCCAGCAGCCTAGGGCGGACAGTGCTAACCTTC. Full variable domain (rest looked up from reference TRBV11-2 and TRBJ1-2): EAGVAQSPRYKIIEKRQSVAFWCNPISGHATLYWYQQILGQGPKLLIQFQNNGVVDDSQLPKDRFSAERLKGVDSTLKIQPAKLEDSAVYLCASSLGRTVLTFGSGTRLTVV.

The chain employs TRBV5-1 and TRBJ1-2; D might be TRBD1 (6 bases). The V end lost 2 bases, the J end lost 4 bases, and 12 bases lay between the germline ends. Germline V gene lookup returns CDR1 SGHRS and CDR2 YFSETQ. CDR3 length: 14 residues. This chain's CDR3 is CASSLGGPGYGYTF. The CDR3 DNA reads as TGCGCCAGCAGCTTAGGGGGTCCGGGCTATGGCTACACCTTC.

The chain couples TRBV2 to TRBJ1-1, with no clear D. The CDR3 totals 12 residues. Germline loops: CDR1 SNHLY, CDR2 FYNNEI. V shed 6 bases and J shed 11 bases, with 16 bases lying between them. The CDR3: CASRLDGNSAFF. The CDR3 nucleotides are TGTGCCAGCAGATTGGACGGGAACTCGGCTTTCTTT.

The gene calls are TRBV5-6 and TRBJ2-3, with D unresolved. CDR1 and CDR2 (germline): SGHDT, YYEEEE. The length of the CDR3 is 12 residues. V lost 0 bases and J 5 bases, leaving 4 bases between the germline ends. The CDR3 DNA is TGTGCCAGCAGCTTGGCCGTAGATACGCAGTATTTT. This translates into CASSLAVDTQYF.

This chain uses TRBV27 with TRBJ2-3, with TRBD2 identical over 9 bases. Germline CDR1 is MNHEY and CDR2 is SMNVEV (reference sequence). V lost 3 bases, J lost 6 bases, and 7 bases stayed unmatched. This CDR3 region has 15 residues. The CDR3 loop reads CASSFRLAGSDTQYF. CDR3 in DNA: TGTGCCAGCAGTTTCAGGCTAGCGGGGAGTGATACGCAGTATTTT.

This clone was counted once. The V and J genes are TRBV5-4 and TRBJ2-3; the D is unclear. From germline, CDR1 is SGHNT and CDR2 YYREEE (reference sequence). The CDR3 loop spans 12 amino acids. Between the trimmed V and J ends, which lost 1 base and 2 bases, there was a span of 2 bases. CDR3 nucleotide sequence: TGTGCCAGCAGCTTGTACACAGATACGCAGTATTTT. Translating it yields CASSLYTDTQYF.

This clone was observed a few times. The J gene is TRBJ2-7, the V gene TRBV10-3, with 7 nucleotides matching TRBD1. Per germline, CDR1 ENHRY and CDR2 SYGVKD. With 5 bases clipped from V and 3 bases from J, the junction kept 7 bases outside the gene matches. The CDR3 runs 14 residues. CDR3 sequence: CAISPGQASYEQYF. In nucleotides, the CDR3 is TGTGCCATCAGTCCTGGACAGGCGAGCTACGAGCAGTACTTC.

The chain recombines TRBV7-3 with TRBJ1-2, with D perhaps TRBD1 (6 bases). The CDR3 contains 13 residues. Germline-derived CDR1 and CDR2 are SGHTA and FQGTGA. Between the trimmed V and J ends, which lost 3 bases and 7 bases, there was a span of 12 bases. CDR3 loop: CASSLRGGPGYTF. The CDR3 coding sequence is TGTGCCAGCAGCTTGCGGGGGGGCCCTGGCTACACCTTC. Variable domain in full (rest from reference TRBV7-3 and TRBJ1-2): GAGVSQTPSNKVTEKGKYVELRCDPISGHTALYWYRQSLGQGPEFLIYFQGTGAADDSGLPNDRFFAVRPEGSVSTLKIQRTERGDSAVYLCASSLRGGPGYTFGSGTRLTVV.

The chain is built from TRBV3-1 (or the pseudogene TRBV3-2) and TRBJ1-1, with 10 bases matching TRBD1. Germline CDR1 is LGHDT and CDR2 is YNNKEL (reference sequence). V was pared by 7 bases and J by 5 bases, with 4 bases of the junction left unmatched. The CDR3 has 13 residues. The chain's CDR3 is CASNWGQGTEAFF. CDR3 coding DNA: TGTGCCAGCAATTGGGGACAGGGGACTGAAGCTTTCTTT.

DNA for the CDR3: TGTGCCACCAGTGATCACAGGGGTGCAGTAAATGAGCAGTTCTTC. Its protein is CATSDHRGAVNEQFF. The J gene is TRBJ2-1, the V gene TRBV24-1; 7 positions match TRBD1. The length of the CDR3 is 15 residues. V was clipped by 3 bases and J by 7 bases; unmatched bases: 8. CDR1 KGHDR and CDR2 SFDVKD come from the germline V gene.

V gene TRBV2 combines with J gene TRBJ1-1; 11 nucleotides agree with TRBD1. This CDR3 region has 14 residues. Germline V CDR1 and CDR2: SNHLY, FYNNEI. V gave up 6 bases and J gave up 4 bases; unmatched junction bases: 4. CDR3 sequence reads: CASRRDRGSTEAFF. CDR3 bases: TGTGCCAGCAGGCGGGACAGGGGGAGCACTGAAGCTTTCTTT.

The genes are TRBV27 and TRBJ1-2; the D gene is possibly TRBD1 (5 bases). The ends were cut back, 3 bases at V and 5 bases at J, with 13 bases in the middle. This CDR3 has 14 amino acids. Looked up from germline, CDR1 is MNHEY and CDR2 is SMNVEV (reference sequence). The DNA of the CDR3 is TGTGCCAGCAGTTTCAGCCAGGGCCCTTATGGCTACACCTTC. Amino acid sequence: CASSFSQGPYGYTF.

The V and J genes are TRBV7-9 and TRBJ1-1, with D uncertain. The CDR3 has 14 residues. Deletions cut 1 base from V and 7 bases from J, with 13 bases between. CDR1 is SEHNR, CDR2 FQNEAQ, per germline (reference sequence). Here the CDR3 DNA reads TGTGCCAGCAGCTTAGATAGGTACAGTCTTGAAGCTTTCTTT. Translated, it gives CASSLDRYSLEAFF.

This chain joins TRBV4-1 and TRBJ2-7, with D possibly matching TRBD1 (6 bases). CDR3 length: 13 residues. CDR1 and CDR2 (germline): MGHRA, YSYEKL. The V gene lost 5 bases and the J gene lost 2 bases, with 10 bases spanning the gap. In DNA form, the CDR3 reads TGCGCCAGCAGCAGGGGGACGGCCTACGAGCAGTACTTC. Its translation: CASSRGTAYEQYF.

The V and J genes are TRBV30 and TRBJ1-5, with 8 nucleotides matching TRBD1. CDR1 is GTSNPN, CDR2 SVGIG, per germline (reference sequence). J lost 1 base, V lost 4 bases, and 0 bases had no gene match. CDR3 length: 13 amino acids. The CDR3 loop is CAWTGGSNQPQHF. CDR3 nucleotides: TGTGCCTGGACAGGGGGCAGCAATCAGCCCCAGCATTTT.

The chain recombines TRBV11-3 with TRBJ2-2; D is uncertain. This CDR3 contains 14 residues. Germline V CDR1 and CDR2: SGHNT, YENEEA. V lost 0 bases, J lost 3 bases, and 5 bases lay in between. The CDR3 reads CASSLEAYTGELFF. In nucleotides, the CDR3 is TGTGCCAGCAGCTTAGAAGCCTACACCGGGGAGCTGTTTTTT.

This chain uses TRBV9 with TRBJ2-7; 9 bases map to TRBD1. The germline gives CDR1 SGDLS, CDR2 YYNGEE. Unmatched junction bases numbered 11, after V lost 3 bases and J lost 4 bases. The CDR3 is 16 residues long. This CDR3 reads CASSARPGQGLYEQYF. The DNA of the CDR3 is TGTGCCAGCAGCGCTCGCCCGGGACAGGGTTTATACGAGCAGTACTTC.

Here the CDR3 DNA reads TGTGCCAGCAGGCTTACTAGCGGCGGTGAGCAGTTCTTC. Translated: CASRLTSGGEQFF. V and J are TRBV2 and TRBJ2-1; 8 bases align to TRBD2. The CDR3 contains 13 residues. The V gene end was trimmed by 6 bases and the J gene end by 9 bases; junction bases not matched to a gene: 7. The germline V gene has CDR1 SNHLY and CDR2 FYNNEI.